This entry is about one T cell receptor beta chain. From germline, CDR1 is MNHNS and CDR2 SASEGT. Trimming stripped 5 bases from V and 6 bases from J, with 6 bases between. CDR3 length: 11 residues. Here immunoSEQ multiplex PCR was the method, and the copy in TCRdb shows in-frame clones only, minus some. Of tens of thousands of clones detected, about 90% appear once; the ten largest clones hold 0.52%. These data come from a study of T cell changes during pregnancy in multiple sclerosis. The sequence came from a female donor with multiple sclerosis, enrolled in a pregnancy study. The chain has TRBV6-1 and TRBJ2-3; no firm D call. This specimen consisted of CD4+ T cells from peripheral blood mononuclear cells, obtained in the third trimester of pregnancy. In DNA, the CDR3 is TGTGCCAGCAGTTTCGGGGATACGCAGTATTTT. Protein: CASSFGDTQYF.